This is a list of T cell receptor beta chains from one sample in a study of blood T cell repertoires in COVID-19. TCRdb's copy holds only in-frame clones and misses some; the assay was immunoSEQ multiplex PCR. The table shows roughly 120,000 clones, with under 95% occurring only once. The source material was peripheral blood. The receptors originated from a man aged 50 or older with active COVID-19. The CDR3 runs from the conserved cysteine through the conserved F or W. The order of the fields is V gene, J gene, clone size, D gene, CDR3 protein, CDR3 DNA. D genes are given only for firm matches. Expanded clones are given a class, and other clones once, few, many or no size at all.

>TRBV7-3|TRBJ2-1|NA|TRBD2
CASRLLAGIDNEQFF
TGTGCCAGCAGATTACTAGCGGGAATCGACAATGAGCAGTTCTTC
>TRBV11-2|TRBJ2-1|NA|NA
CASTRRESNEQFF
TGTGCCAGCACGAGGAGGGAGAGCAATGAGCAGTTCTTC
>TRBV2|TRBJ2-3|once|TRBD2
CASSRLAALDTQYF
TGTGCCAGCAGTAGACTAGCGGCATTAGATACGCAGTATTTT
>TRBV25-1|TRBJ2-5|NA|NA
CASSEYDSQETQYF
TGTGCCAGCAGTGAATATGACAGCCAAGAGACCCAGTACTTC
>TRBV19|TRBJ1-1|NA|NA
CASRIQGGWTEAFF
TGTGCCAGTAGAATACAGGGAGGATGGACTGAAGCTTTCTTT
>TRBV5-6|TRBJ2-2|NA|TRBD2
CASSTLPGTSGRPPGELFF
TGTGCCAGCAGCACATTACCCGGGACTAGCGGGAGACCCCCCGGGGAGCTGTTTTTT
>TRBV10-1|TRBJ1-6|NA|NA
CASSQRHGSPLHF
TGCGCCAGCAGCCAAAGACACGGTTCACCCCTCCACTTT
>TRBV5-8|TRBJ1-3|NA|NA
CASSLGQSGGNTIYF
TGTGCCAGCAGCTTGGGACAGAGTGGCGGAAACACCATATATTTT
>TRBV7-2|TRBJ2-3|NA|TRBD2
CASRRTGTTPITDTQYF
TGTGCCAGCAGACGTACCGGGACTACACCCATCACAGATACGCAGTATTTT
>TRBV23-1|TRBJ2-1|NA|TRBD2
CASGQPQPACGTSATYNEQFF
TGCGCCAGCGGTCAACCCCAGCCAGCGTGCGGGACTAGCGCCACCTACAATGAGCAGTTCTTC
>TRBV5-1|TRBJ1-4|NA|TRBD1
CASSLGGENEKLFF
TGCGCCAGCAGCTTAGGGGGCGAGAATGAAAAACTGTTTTTT
>TRBV6-6|TRBJ2-7|NA|NA
CASSYSYRDYEQYF
TGTGCCAGCAGTTACTCGTACAGGGATTACGAGCAGTACTTC
>TRBV6-6|TRBJ1-6|NA|TRBD1
CASRIGQGNNSPLHF
TGTGCCAGCAGGATCGGACAGGGCAATAATTCACCCCTCCACTTT
>TRBV18|TRBJ2-2|NA|TRBD1
CASSPRTGDPGELFF
TGTGCCAGCTCACCACGGACAGGGGATCCCGGGGAGCTGTTTTTT
>TRBV5-4|TRBJ1-6|NA|NA
CASSLYQAQGSPLHF
TGTGCCAGCAGCTTATATCAAGCACAGGGTTCACCCCTCCACTTT
>TRBV19|TRBJ2-2|NA|NA
CASSILRGVKSTGELFF
TGTGCCAGTAGTATCCTCAGGGGGGTGAAATCTACCGGGGAGCTGTTTTTT
>TRBV19|TRBJ1-2|NA|TRBD1
CASTGTAGFYGYTF
TGTGCCAGCACCGGGACAGCGGGTTTCTATGGCTACACCTTC
>TRBV5-5|TRBJ1-2|NA|NA
CASSLRGEAYTF
TGTGCCAGCAGCTTAAGGGGCGAAGCGTACACCTTC
>TRBV6-5|TRBJ1-1|many|NA
CATPGQNTEAFF
TGTGCCACCCCAGGACAGAACACTGAAGCTTTCTTT
>TRBV5-1|TRBJ2-7|NA|TRBD1
CASSLQGGSTYEQYF
TGCGCCAGCAGTCTACAGGGGGGCTCTACCTACGAGCAGTACTTC
>TRBV7-2|TRBJ2-7|NA|NA
CASSWDTLEQYF
TGTGCCAGCAGCTGGGACACCCTCGAGCAGTACTTC
>TRBV12-3/TRBV12-4|TRBJ2-7|NA|NA
CASSLVSEQYF
TGTGCCAGCAGTTTAGTGAGCGAGCAGTACTTC
>TRBV7-2|TRBJ2-1|NA|NA
CASSLVGVEQFF
TGTGCCAGCAGCTTAGTAGGGGTAGAGCAGTTCTTC
>TRBV30|TRBJ1-2|once|NA
CAWSRTSQGLGYTF
TGTGCCTGGAGCCGGACCTCCCAGGGGTTAGGCTACACCTTC
>TRBV6-2/TRBV6-3|TRBJ2-5|NA|NA
CASSAGYQETQYF
TGTGCCAGCAGCGCAGGGTACCAAGAGACCCAGTACTTC
>TRBV27|TRBJ1-1|NA|TRBD1
CASSPGGQGRNTEAFF
TGTGCCAGCAGCCCGGGCGGACAGGGAAGGAACACTGAAGCTTTCTTT
>TRBV5-1|TRBJ1-1|NA|TRBD1
CASSLVGTGDTEAFF
TGCGCCAGCAGCCTGGTAGGGACAGGGGACACTGAAGCTTTCTTT
>TRBV2|TRBJ2-5|NA|NA
CASSELYQRETQYF
TGTGCCAGCAGTGAGCTCTACCAACGAGAGACCCAGTACTTC
>TRBV6-2/TRBV6-3|TRBJ1-4|once|NA
CASTPLGQSNEKLFF
TGTGCCAGCACCCCACTCGGACAGTCTAATGAAAAACTGTTTTTT
>TRBV7-9|TRBJ1-1|NA|NA
CASSTESTLISPEAFF
TGTGCCAGCAGCACCGAGAGTACCCTCATTTCTCCTGAAGCTTTCTTT
>TRBV7-2|TRBJ2-1|NA|NA
CASSRQQGSHEQFF
TGTGCCAGCAGCCGTCAACAGGGAAGCCATGAGCAGTTCTTC
>TRBV20-1|TRBJ2-5|NA|NA
CSASLAVQETQYF
TGCAGTGCTAGTCTAGCAGTACAAGAGACCCAGTACTTC
>TRBV4-1|TRBJ2-3|NA|TRBD2
CASSPRGLAGNTDTQYF
TGCGCCAGCAGCCCAAGGGGCCTAGCGGGGAACACAGATACGCAGTATTTT
>TRBV19|TRBJ1-2|NA|NA
CASSILDRGAGPDYGYTF
TGTGCCAGTAGTATATTGGACCGTGGGGCAGGGCCTGACTATGGCTACACCTTC
>TRBV2|TRBJ2-5|NA|TRBD1
CASSLQTGPQETQYF
TGTGCCAGCAGCCTCCAGACAGGGCCCCAAGAGACCCAGTACTTC
>TRBV7-9|TRBJ1-4|NA|TRBD1
CASSFLTGSDEKLFF
TGTGCCAGCAGCTTCCTGACAGGGTCGGATGAAAAACTGTTTTTT
>TRBV3-1/TRBV3-2|TRBJ2-1|NA|NA
CASSQVRGPTNEQFF
TGTGCCAGCAGCCAAGTACGGGGTCCTACGAATGAGCAGTTCTTC
>TRBV19|TRBJ2-3|NA|NA
CASRSRGGASTDTQYF
TGTGCCAGTCGTAGCCGAGGGGGGGCCAGCACAGATACGCAGTATTTT
>TRBV7-9|TRBJ2-2|once|NA
CASRKTGNTGELFF
TGTGCCAGCAGGAAAACAGGCAACACCGGGGAGCTGTTTTTT
>TRBV18|TRBJ1-2|NA|NA
CASSPGRSGTNYGYTF
TGTGCCAGCTCACCAGGAAGGTCAGGAACTAACTATGGCTACACCTTC
>TRBV25-1|TRBJ1-5|NA|NA
CASSEPGFTQPQHF
TGTGCCAGCAGTGAGCCAGGGTTCACTCAGCCCCAGCATTTT
>TRBV15|TRBJ2-2|NA|NA
CATSRGSGTNTGELFF
TGTGCCACCAGCAGAGGTTCAGGGACGAACACCGGGGAGCTGTTTTTT
>TRBV12-3/TRBV12-4|TRBJ1-5|NA|TRBD1
CASSDRTGPQHF
TGTGCCAGCAGCGACAGGACAGGACCCCAGCATTTT
>TRBV3-1/TRBV3-2|TRBJ2-7|NA|NA
CASSQGASVPADEQYF
TGTGCCAGCAGCCAAGGGGCTAGCGTCCCGGCGGACGAGCAGTACTTC
>TRBV12-3/TRBV12-4|TRBJ2-1|once|NA
CASSRGLPNEQFF
TGTGCCAGCAGCCGTGGACTACCCAATGAGCAGTTCTTC
>TRBV14|TRBJ2-1|NA|TRBD2
CASSRRLAGTDYNEQFF
TGTGCCAGCAGCCGACGACTAGCGGGAACTGATTACAATGAGCAGTTCTTC
>TRBV5-6|TRBJ1-2|NA|TRBD1
CASSRDRVYGYTF
TGTGCCAGCAGCCGAGACAGGGTCTATGGCTACACCTTC
>TRBV3-1/TRBV3-2|TRBJ2-5|NA|NA
CASSLSTSVETQYF
TGTGCCAGCAGCTTAAGCACTTCGGTTGAGACCCAGTACTTC
>TRBV6-5|TRBJ1-1|once|TRBD1
CASSYSDRDTEAFF
TGTGCCAGCAGTTACTCCGACAGGGACACTGAAGCTTTCTTT
>TRBV29-1|TRBJ1-2|NA|TRBD1
CSFHRGPEGYTF
TGCAGCTTTCACAGGGGTCCCGAGGGCTACACCTTC
>TRBV30|TRBJ1-1|NA|TRBD1
CAWGQGWGSMNTEAFF
TGTGCCTGGGGACAGGGTTGGGGTTCAATGAACACTGAAGCTTTCTTT
>TRBV14|TRBJ2-3|NA|NA
CASSPIHGSTDTQYF
TGTGCCAGCAGCCCCATCCACGGTAGCACAGATACGCAGTATTTT
>TRBV6-5|TRBJ2-7|NA|TRBD1
CASSPDRGSAYEQYF
TGTGCCAGCAGTCCCGACAGGGGTTCGGCCTACGAGCAGTACTTC
>TRBV19|TRBJ2-4|NA|TRBD2
CASSTRLAGGKIAKNIQYF
TGTGCCAGTAGTACCCGACTAGCGGGAGGGAAAATAGCCAAAAACATTCAGTACTTC
>TRBV21-1|TRBJ2-2|NA|NA
CASRGQCYTGELFF
TGTGCCAGCAGGGGACAGTGTTACACCGGGGAGCTGTTTTTT